Each of the 15 T cell receptor beta chains below was sequenced from the same sample in a study of OX40 agonist ivuxolimab in advanced cancers. Repertoires were generated with immunoSEQ multiplex PCR, while TCRdb's copy carries only in-frame clones and drops some. The table shows some 50,000 clones, with 75% to 90% occurring only once. The source material was CD4+ or CD8+ T cells sorted from blood, sampled in a trial of the OX40 agonist ivuxolimab. The receptor source for this set is an adult with an advanced solid tumor such as melanoma, head and neck, liver or kidney cancer.

This chain uses TRBV6-1 with TRBJ2-7; the match to TRBD2 covers 7 bases. After removal of 3 bases from V and 4 bases from J, the junction contained 9 bases not matched to a gene. The CDR3 is 15 amino acids. Germline CDR1 and CDR2: MNHNS and SASEGT. In nucleotides, the CDR3 is TGTGCCAGCAGTGAGGGGGGGACGGCCTATTACGAGCAGTACTTC. Translating it yields CASSEGGTAYYEQYF.

DNA for the CDR3: TGTGCCAGCTCCGCAGGAAACACCATATATTTT. Translation gives CASSAGNTIYF. The chain combines TRBV2 with TRBJ1-3; D unresolved. V lost 8 bases to trimming and J lost 4 bases, with 6 bases between them. This CDR3 region has 11 residues. In germline, CDR1 is SNHLY, CDR2 FYNNEI.

This chain uses TRBV5-1 with TRBJ2-7; D call uncertain. CDR1 is SGHRS and CDR2 is YFSETQ in the germline V gene. V gave up 0 bases and J gave up 0 bases, with 10 bases separating them. The CDR3 has 15 amino acids. In nucleotides, the CDR3 is TGCGCCAGCAGCTTGGACCCCGTAGGCTCCTACGAGCAGTACTTC. Its translation is CASSLDPVGSYEQYF.

Note on this clone: Other DNA sequences in this sample translate to the same CDR3. The chain carries TRBV7-9 and TRBJ2-7; 7 positions match TRBD1. There are 14 residues in the CDR3. Trimming cost V 5 bases and J 0 bases; bases outside gene matches: 4. CDR1 and CDR2 (germline): SEHNR, FQNEAQ (reference sequence). CDR3 sequence: CASSLGQNSYEQYF. DNA of the CDR3: TGTGCCAGCAGCCTGGGACAGAACTCCTACGAGCAGTACTTC.

The J gene is TRBJ2-5, the V gene TRBV2; D is uncertain. CDR3 size: 11 residues. V was pared by 3 bases and J by 11 bases, with 10 bases between. Germline V gene lookup returns CDR1 SNHLY and CDR2 FYNNEI. This CDR3 is CASSEVPLQYF. DNA of the CDR3: TGTGCCAGCAGTGAGGTACCGCTACAGTACTTC.

The chain combines TRBV7-9 with TRBJ2-1, with 7 bases matching TRBD2. This CDR3 contains 15 residues. Germline CDR1 reads SEHNR; CDR2 reads FQNEAQ (reference sequence). V lost 2 bases, J lost 5 bases, and 6 bases stayed unmatched. The CDR3, as DNA: TGTGCCAGCAGCTTACGACTAGCAGAGAACAATGAGCAGTTCTTC. Translation: CASSLRLAENNEQFF.

The gene calls are TRBV2 and TRBJ2-4, with 8 bases identical to TRBD1. The trim removed 3 bases at V and 4 bases at J, leaving 5 bases unmatched. This CDR3 is 15 amino acids long. The germline V gene encodes CDR1 SNHLY and CDR2 FYNNEI. The CDR3 bases are TGTGCCAGCAGTGATATTCGGACAGGGAAAAACATTCAGTACTTC. This gives the protein CASSDIRTGKNIQYF.

The chain has TRBV28 and TRBJ2-3; maybe TRBD2 (5 bases). This CDR3 is 16 amino acids long. V shed 6 bases and J shed 2 bases, with 18 bases lying between them. Germline CDR1 MDHEN, CDR2 SYDVKM. The CDR3 sequence is CASSRRWRRFTDTQYF. In DNA form, the CDR3 reads TGTGCCAGCAGCCGCCGTTGGCGGAGGTTCACAGATACGCAGTATTTT.

V usage is TRBV19 and J usage is TRBJ1-1; 10 nucleotides match TRBD1. The CDR3 runs 18 residues. V lost 4 bases and J lost 0; bases outside the gene matches: 11. The germline CDR1 and CDR2 sequences are LNHDA and SQIVND (reference sequence). This CDR3 reads CASSTEGQGWRMNTEAFF. CDR3 sequence (DNA): TGTGCCAGTAGTACCGAGGGACAGGGGTGGAGGATGAACACTGAAGCTTTCTTT. The full variable domain, in which reference TRBV19 and TRBJ1-1 provide the parts outside the CDR3, is DGGITQSPKYLFRKEGQNVTLSCEQNLNHDAMYWYRQDPGQGLRLIYYSQIVNDFQKGDIAEGYSVSREKKESFPLTVTSAQKNPTAFYLCASSTEGQGWRMNTEAFFGQGTRLTVV.

This clone has only a few counts. V gene TRBV9 combines with J gene TRBJ1-5, with a possible D match to TRBD1 (5 bases). V gave up 0 bases and J gave up 4 bases, with 11 bases separating them. The CDR3 totals 15 residues. Germline CDR1 reads SGDLS; CDR2 reads YYNGEE. CDR3 coding DNA: TGTGCCAGCAGCGTAGCAGGGTTAAGTAATCAGCCCCAGCATTTT. Translating gives CASSVAGLSNQPQHF.

The V gene is TRBV11-2, the J gene TRBJ2-7, with D maybe TRBD2 (5 bases). The CDR3 totals 15 residues. V was cut by 0 bases and J by 1 base, with 10 bases left in between. Germline values: CDR1 SGHAT, CDR2 FQNNGV. The CDR3 region has the DNA TGTGCCAGCAGCTTAGAGGGTCTAGCATCCTACGAGCAGTACTTC. It yields the protein CASSLEGLASYEQYF.

The chain uses TRBV30 and TRBJ2-1, with 13 bases that match TRBD2. The germline CDR1 and CDR2 sequences are GTSNPN and SVGIG (reference sequence). There are 15 residues in the CDR3. Trimming at V came to 1 base and at J to 12 bases, leaving 9 bases not matched to a gene. The CDR3 DNA sequence: TGTGCCTGGAGTGCCGGGACTAGCGGGGCAGGGGGGCAGTTCTTC. This sequence encodes CAWSAGTSGAGGQFF.

The chain has TRBV12-5 and TRBJ2-1, with 12 bases identical to TRBD2. CDR1 and CDR2 from the germline V gene are LGHNT and FRNRAP. This CDR3 region has 15 residues. J was trimmed by 9 bases and V by 3 bases; bases with no gene match: 6. CDR3 nucleotides: TGTGCTAGTGGTTTCCGACTAGCGGGAGAAATTGAGCAGTTCTTC. As protein: CASGFRLAGEIEQFF.

The CDR3 region is CASSYSTSGEQYF. The CDR3 nucleotides read TGTGCCAGCAGTTACTCGACGTCGGGGGAGCAGTACTTC. V and J are TRBV6-6 and TRBJ2-7; tentative D call: TRBD2 (5 bases). Germline values: CDR1 MNHNY, CDR2 SVGAGI (reference sequence). Trimming took 0 bases from V and 7 from J, leaving 10 bases between them. The CDR3 runs to 13 residues.

V gene TRBV19 combines with J gene TRBJ2-3, with D possibly being TRBD1 or TRBD2 (5 bases each). The CDR3 is 15 amino acids. V was clipped by 5 bases and J by 1 base, with 13 bases between them. In germline, CDR1 is LNHDA, CDR2 SQIVND (reference sequence). Here the CDR3 DNA reads TGTGCCAGTAGTGGGGACCTGCTCCGCACAGATACGCAGTATTTT. It specifies CASSGDLLRTDTQYF.